This T cell receptor (beta chain) emerged from a study of blood T cell repertoires in COVID-19. Study overall: COVID-19 samples collected from the United States, Italy and Spain covered acute and convalescent phases. Nucleic acid was either cDNA or gDNA, and it came from T cells, B-cell-depleted T cells, or PBMCs.

Profiled with immunoSEQ multiplex PCR; TCRdb holds only in-frame clones, not every one. Among under 55,000 clones listed, roughly nine tenths were seen once. What was sequenced was peripheral blood. The sequence came from a human donor in a cohort sampled during active COVID-19.

DNA for the CDR3: TGTGCCTGGAGTGGGGGACAGTCGAATCAGCCCCAGCATTTT. This codes for CAWSGGQSNQPQHF. This chain joins TRBV30 and TRBJ1-5, with 7 bases identical to TRBD1. V dropped 1 base and J dropped 4; count of bases not matched to a gene: 4. Germline V CDR1 and CDR2: GTSNPN, SVGIG (reference sequence). The CDR3 consists of 14 residues.